Listed below are T cell receptor beta chains from one sample, sequenced in a study of CD8+CD57+ T cells in acquired aplastic anemia. TCRdb processed the reads anew with MiXCR; each CDR3 protein has one entry. Among approximately 220,000 distinct CDR3 sequences listed, around half were seen once. The sample comprised sorted CD4+, CD8+, or CD8+CD57+ T cells (not recorded which) from PBMCs. The receptors here all came from a human donor with aplastic anemia. The CDR3 runs from the conserved cysteine through the conserved F or W. D genes are given only for firm matches. Some rows mark clone size as missing; the rest say once, few, many or name a class of expanded clone.

size | J | V | D | DNA | CDR3
NA | TRBJ2-1 | TRBV7-7 | TRBD2 | TGTGCTAGCAGCGAGCGTAGCGGGAGGATGTATGAGCAGTTCTTC | CASSERSGRMYEQFF
NA | TRBJ2-3 | TRBV24-1 | NA | TGTGCCACCAGTGGCTTTCACGAGGAGGGCACAGATACGCAGTATTTT | CATSGFHEEGTDTQYF
NA | TRBJ1-2 | TRBV19 | NA | TGTGCCAGTAGTAGGCGGGGGGACTATGGCTACACCTTC | CASSRRGDYGYTF
once | TRBJ2-7 | TRBV7-8 | NA | TGTGCCAGCAGCTTAGTCGCACAGGGCACCTACGAGCAGTACTTC | CASSLVAQGTYEQYF
NA | TRBJ2-5 | TRBV19 | TRBD1 | TGTGCCAGTAGTATACCGGAAAGGGGGCGTGGAGGGACCCAGTACTTC | CASSIPERGRGGTQYF
many | TRBJ2-7 | TRBV4-1 | TRBD1 | TGCGCCAGCAGCCAAGATAGGGGGCTTCGGGACGAGCAGTACTTC | CASSQDRGLRDEQYF
many | TRBJ2-3 | TRBV14 | NA | TGTGCCAGCAGGTCCAGATCGGCAGATACGCAGTATTTT | CASRSRSADTQYF
many | TRBJ1-2 | TRBV6-1 | NA | TGTGCCAGCAGTGAACAGGGAGAGGTCTATGGCTACACCTTC | CASSEQGEVYGYTF
NA | TRBJ2-7 | TRBV29-1 | NA | TGCAGCAGCCAGGGGCCTTCCTCCTACGAGCAGTACTTC | CSSQGPSSYEQYF
NA | TRBJ1-2 | TRBV7-9 | TRBD1 | TGTGCCAGCAGCTTAACAATGGGGGACAGGGGCTACACCTTC | CASSLTMGDRGYTF
many | TRBJ2-5 | TRBV7-8 | TRBD2 | TGTGCCAGCAGCTTAACTTCAGTGCTAGCGGGAGTACGAGAGACCCAGTACTTC | CASSLTSVLAGVRETQYF
few | TRBJ2-5 | TRBV24-1 | TRBD1 | TGTGCCACCAGTGACCGAGGACAGGGGGCAGTTGAGACCCAGTACTTC | CATSDRGQGAVETQYF